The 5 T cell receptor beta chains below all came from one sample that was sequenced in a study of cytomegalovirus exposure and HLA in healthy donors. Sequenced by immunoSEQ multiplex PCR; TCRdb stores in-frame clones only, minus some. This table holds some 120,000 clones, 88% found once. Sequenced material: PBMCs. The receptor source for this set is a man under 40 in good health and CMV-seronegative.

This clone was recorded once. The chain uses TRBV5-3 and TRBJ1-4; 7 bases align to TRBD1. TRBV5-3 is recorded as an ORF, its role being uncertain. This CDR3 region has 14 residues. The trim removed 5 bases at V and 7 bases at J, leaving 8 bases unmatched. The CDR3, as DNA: TGTGCCAGAAGTGGAGGACAGGATCGTGAAAAACTGTTTTTT. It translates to CARSGGQDREKLFF.

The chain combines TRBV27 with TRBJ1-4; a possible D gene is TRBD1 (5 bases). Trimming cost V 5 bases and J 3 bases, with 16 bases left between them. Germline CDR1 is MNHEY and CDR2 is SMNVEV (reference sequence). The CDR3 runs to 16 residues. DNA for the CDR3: TGTGCCAGCAGTCCCCATAAGGGGCTCGCTAATGAAAAACTGTTTTTT. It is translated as CASSPHKGLANEKLFF.

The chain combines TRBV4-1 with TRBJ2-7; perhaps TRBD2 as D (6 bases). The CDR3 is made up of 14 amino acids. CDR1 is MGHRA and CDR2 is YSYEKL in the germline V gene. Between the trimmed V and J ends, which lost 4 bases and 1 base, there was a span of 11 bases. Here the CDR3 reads CASSPRGRSYEQYF. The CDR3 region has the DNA TGCGCCAGCAGCCCGCGGGGACGTTCCTACGAGCAGTACTTC.

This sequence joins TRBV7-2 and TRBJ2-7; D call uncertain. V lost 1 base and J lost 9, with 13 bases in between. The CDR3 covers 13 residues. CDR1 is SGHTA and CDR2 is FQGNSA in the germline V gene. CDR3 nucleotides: TGTGCCAGCAGCTTAGAAGTGGGCTTCTGGCAGTACTTC. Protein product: CASSLEVGFWQYF.

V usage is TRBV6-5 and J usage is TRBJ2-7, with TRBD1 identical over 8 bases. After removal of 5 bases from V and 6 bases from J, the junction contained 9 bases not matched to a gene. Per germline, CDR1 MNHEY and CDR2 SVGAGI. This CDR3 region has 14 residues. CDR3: CASSTPTGVSEQYF. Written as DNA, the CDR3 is TGTGCCAGCAGTACCCCGACAGGGGTGAGCGAGCAGTACTTC.